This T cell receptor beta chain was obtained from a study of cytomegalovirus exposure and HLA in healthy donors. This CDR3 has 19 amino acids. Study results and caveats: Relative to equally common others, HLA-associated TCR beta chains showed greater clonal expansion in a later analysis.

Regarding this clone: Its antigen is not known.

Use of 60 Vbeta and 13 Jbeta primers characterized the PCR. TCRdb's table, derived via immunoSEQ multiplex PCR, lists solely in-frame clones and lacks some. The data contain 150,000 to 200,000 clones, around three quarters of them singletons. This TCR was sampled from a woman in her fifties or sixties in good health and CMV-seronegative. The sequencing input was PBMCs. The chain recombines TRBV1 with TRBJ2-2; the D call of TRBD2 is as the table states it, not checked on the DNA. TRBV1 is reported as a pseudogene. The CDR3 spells CTSSQSPGLAGGRTGELFF. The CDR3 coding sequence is TGCACCAGCAGCCAATCCCCGGGACTAGCGGGGGGGCGCACCGGGGAGCTGTTTTTT.